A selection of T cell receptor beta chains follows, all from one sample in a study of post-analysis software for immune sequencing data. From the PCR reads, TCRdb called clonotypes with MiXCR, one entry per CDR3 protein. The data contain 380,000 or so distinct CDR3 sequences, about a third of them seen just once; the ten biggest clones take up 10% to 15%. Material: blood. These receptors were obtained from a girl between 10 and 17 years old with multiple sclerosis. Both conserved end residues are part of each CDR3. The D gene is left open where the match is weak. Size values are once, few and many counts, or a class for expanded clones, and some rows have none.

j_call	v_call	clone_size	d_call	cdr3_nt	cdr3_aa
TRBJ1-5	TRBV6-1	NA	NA	TGTGCCAGCAGTGTTTGGAGACAGAGCTCTAATCAGCCCCAGCATTTT	CASSVWRQSSNQPQHF
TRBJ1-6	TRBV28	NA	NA	TGTGCCAGCAGTTTAAAAAAAATGAATAATAATTCACCCCTCCACTTT	CASSLKKMNNNSPLHF
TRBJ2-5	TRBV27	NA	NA	TGTGCCAGCGATAAAGCAGGGGGGAAAGAGACCCAGTACTTC	CASDKAGGKETQYF
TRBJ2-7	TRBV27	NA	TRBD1	TGTGCCAGCAGGGCCTTCGGGACAGGGGGCACCTACGAGCAGTACTTC	CASRAFGTGGTYEQYF
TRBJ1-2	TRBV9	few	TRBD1	TGTGCCAGCAGCCCATTCGAGGGACAGCTTTATGGCTACACCTTC	CASSPFEGQLYGYTF
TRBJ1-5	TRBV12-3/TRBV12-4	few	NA	TGTGCCAGCAGTCCTACAGGGAACAGCAATCAGCCCCAGCATTTT	CASSPTGNSNQPQHF
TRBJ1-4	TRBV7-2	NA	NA	TGTGCCAGCAGCTTAGCCGCGGGAAGGGCTAATGAAAAACGGTTTTTT	CASSLAAGRANEKRFF
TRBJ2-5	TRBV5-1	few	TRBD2	TGCGCCAGCAGCTTGCTAGCGGGGGATGGAGAGACCCAGTACTTC	CASSLLAGDGETQYF
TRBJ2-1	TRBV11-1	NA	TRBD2	TGTGCCAGCAGCTTATTCCCCTCGACTAGCGGGGAGAACAATGAGCAGTTCTTC	CASSLFPSTSGENNEQFF
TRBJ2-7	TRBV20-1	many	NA	TGCAGTGCTAGTACAGGGAGCTACGAGCAGTACTTC	CSASTGSYEQYF
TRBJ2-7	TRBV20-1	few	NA	TGCAGTGCTAGAGTGGGCCTCAGGGACGAGCAGTACTTC	CSARVGLRDEQYF
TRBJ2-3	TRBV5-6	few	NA	TGTGCCAGCAGCTTACCAGGGTTTAAAAGCACAGATACGCAGTATTTT	CASSLPGFKSTDTQYF
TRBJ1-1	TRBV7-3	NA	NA	TGTGCCAGCAGGTCTAGGAGGGGTACTGAAGCTTTCTTT	CASRSRRGTEAFF
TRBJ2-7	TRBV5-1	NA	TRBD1	TGCGCCAGCAGCTGGACAGGGACAAGTTCGTACGAGCAGTACTTC	CASSWTGTSSYEQYF
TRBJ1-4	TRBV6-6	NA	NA	TGTGCCAGCAGCCCCAACCCCAGGGGATTAGAAGAAAAACTGTTTTTT	CASSPNPRGLEEKLFF
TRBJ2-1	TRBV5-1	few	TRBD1	TGCGCCAGCAGCTCAAGACAGGGAAATGAGCAGTTCTTC	CASSSRQGNEQFF
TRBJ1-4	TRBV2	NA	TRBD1	TGTGCCGTCCGGACAGGGCTAAATGAAAAACTGTTTTTT	CAVRTGLNEKLFF
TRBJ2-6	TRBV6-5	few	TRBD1	TGTGCCGGCAGTTACAGGGGGTTTGGGGCCAACGTCCTGACTTTC	CAGSYRGFGANVLTF
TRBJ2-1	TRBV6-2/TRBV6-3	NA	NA	TGTGCCAGCAGTTCCCCCTTACCCCGACTGGATGAGCAGTTCTTC	CASSSPLPRLDEQFF